This TCR beta chain is from a study of blood T cell repertoires in COVID-19. Overall study: The samples span acute and convalescent COVID-19 from the United States, Italy and Spain. T cells, B-cell-depleted T cells, or PBMCs supplied cDNA or gDNA.

Original data processing: Using reference gene primer amplification, nucleated cell counts were estimated. Generated by immunoSEQ multiplex PCR, the TCRdb table keeps only in-frame clones and is missing some. Clone size and V and J calls were adopted from that table, with D and trimming inferred from the DNA. The table records 200,000 to 250,000 clones, 75% to 85% of them present only once. Germline assignment: CDR1 SGHNT and CDR2 YYREEE (reference sequence). With V trimmed by 4 bases and J by 5 bases, 8 bases remained unmatched. The CDR3 runs to 15 residues. V and J are TRBV5-4 and TRBJ1-4; 7 bases are a match to TRBD1. Sample: peripheral blood. The clonotype comes from a woman older than 75 with COVID-19, enrolled during active disease. CDR3 loop: CASSRRQGINEKLFF. The CDR3 nucleotides read TGTGCCAGCAGCAGACGACAGGGAATAAATGAAAAACTGTTTTTT.